These 6 T cell receptor beta chains were sequenced from one sample in a study of human T cells and chemical hapten exposure. Time point in this sample: healthy volunteer bleed at 2 weeks. Unfractionated whole blood served as the source for total RNA extraction. TCRdb reanalysed the RACE reads using MiXCR and keeps one entry per CDR3 protein. The table records roughly 130,000 distinct CDR3 sequences, 9% to 10% of them present only once. The sample comprised whole blood. The receptors were sampled from a male donor in good health. Some clones in this sample may be carry-over from other donors' samples.

This clonotype showed up many times. The rearrangement uses TRBV12-3 or TRBV12-4 and TRBJ2-1, with 7 nucleotides matching TRBD2. V was pared by 6 bases and J by 10 bases, with 18 bases of the junction left unmatched. CDR3 size: 16 residues. Written as DNA, the CDR3 is TGTGCCAGCAGCTTTGGCCCGGGGAGGGCTGATGGGGAGCAGTTCTTC. This encodes CASSFGPGRADGEQFF.

The chain recombines TRBV7-2 with TRBJ2-2; 10 bases are a match to TRBD1. The CDR3 is 15 amino acids. V lost 4 bases to trimming and J lost 2 bases; unmatched junction nucleotides: 1. Germline loops: CDR1 SGHTA, CDR2 FQGNSA. The CDR3 bases are TGTGCCAGCAGCTGGGACAGGGGTAACACCGGGGAGCTGTTTTTT. Encoded protein: CASSWDRGNTGELFF.

The chain joins TRBV5-1 to TRBJ2-3; 10 positions agree with TRBD1. The CDR3 runs to 16 residues. The germline V gene has CDR1 SGHRS and CDR2 YFSETQ. V trimming: 3 bases; J trimming: 4 bases; junction bases outside the gene matches: 8. In DNA form, the CDR3 reads TGCGCCAGCAGCTCCGGGGGACAGGGGCACGCAGATACGCAGTATTTT. Translating gives CASSSGGQGHADTQYF.

The V gene is TRBV14, the J gene TRBJ2-5; the D gene is possibly TRBD1 (7 bases). The CDR3 has 15 amino acids. CDR1 and CDR2 (germline): SGHDN, FVKESK. Trimming took off 2 bases at V and 2 bases at J, with 12 bases between the two ends. The CDR3 reads CASSQSTGRQETQYF. CDR3 in DNA: TGTGCCAGCAGCCAATCGACAGGGAGGCAAGAGACCCAGTACTTC.

The sample holds many counts of this clonotype. The chain employs TRBV7-9 and TRBJ2-1; D is uncertain. Germline V lookup: CDR1 SEHNR, CDR2 FQNEAQ (reference sequence). The CDR3 totals 14 residues. V lost 5 bases, J lost 6 bases, and 14 bases lay in between. CDR3: CASSGVLFGNEQFF. CDR3 coding DNA: TGTGCCAGCAGCGGGGTCCTTTTTGGCAATGAGCAGTTCTTC.

The chain is built from TRBV7-9 and TRBJ1-3; no clear D gene. This CDR3 is 16 amino acids long. Trimming shortened V by 3 bases and J by 0 bases, and 12 bases separated the two germline ends. Germline loops: CDR1 SEHNR, CDR2 FQNEAQ (reference sequence). Written as DNA, the CDR3 is TGTGCCAGCAGCTTGGCCCCAGTAGGCTCTGGAAACACCATATATTTT. Encoded protein: CASSLAPVGSGNTIYF.